The rows below give T cell receptor beta chains drawn from one sample of a study of radiation and T cells in renal cell carcinoma. The protocol was immunoSEQ multiplex PCR, while the TCRdb copy is restricted to in-frame clones and leaves out a portion. Of about 150,000 clones listed, approximately 88% are singletons. The starting material was blood, obtained from a patient whose treatment included radiotherapy and nephrectomy. The source is a woman between 45 and 60 years old with renal cell carcinoma. The CDR3 runs from the conserved cysteine through the conserved F or W. The D gene is left open where the match is weak. Not all rows give a size; the values are once, few, many and, for expanded clones, a class.

.,TRBJ1-2,14,TRBV29-1,.,TGCAGCGTTGAGCGGGACGTAGGTCCCTATGGCTACACCTTC,CSVERDVGPYGYTF
.,TRBJ1-2,15,TRBV7-2,.,TGTGCCAGCAGCTTGGACCGACAGAGAAATTATGGCTACACCTTC,CASSLDRQRNYGYTF
once,TRBJ1-1,13,TRBV5-1,.,TGCGCCAGCAGCCTCCAGGGGAACACTGAAGCTTTCTTT,CASSLQGNTEAFF
.,TRBJ2-5,14,TRBV5-4,.,TGTGCCAGCAGCTTGGCCGGGTTCGCAGAGACCCAGTACTTC,CASSLAGFAETQYF
.,TRBJ1-2,17,TRBV19,.,TGTGCCAGTAGTATGGTCGGGTCAATAACCAAGAACTATGGCTACACCTTC,CASSMVGSITKNYGYTF
.,TRBJ2-5,14,TRBV6-1,.,TGTGCCAGCAGTCCCCTCGGCCTTCAAGAGACCCAGTACTTC,CASSPLGLQETQYF
.,TRBJ1-2,15,TRBV6-5,TRBD1,TGTGCCAGCAGTACTCCGGGACAGGGTGGAAATGGCTACACCTTC,CASSTPGQGGNGYTF
.,TRBJ1-2,14,TRBV10-3,.,TGTGCCATCAGTGAGCCGGGCTGGGACTATGGCTACACCTTC,CAISEPGWDYGYTF
.,TRBJ1-3,13,TRBV7-2,TRBD1,TGTGCCAGCAGTGACGGGACAGGGGGCATCCTATATTTT,CASSDGTGGILYF
.,TRBJ2-2,16,TRBV19,TRBD1,TGTGCCAGTAGCCTTTGGACAGGGATGAACACCGGGGAGCTGTTTTTT,CASSLWTGMNTGELFF
.,TRBJ1-2,14,TRBV7-2,.,TGTGCCAGCAGCCCAGTAAGGTCTAACTATGGCTACACCTTC,CASSPVRSNYGYTF
.,TRBJ2-3,15,TRBV7-2,TRBD2,TGTGCCAGCAGCTTGAGTAGCGGGGGATCAGATACGCAGTATTTT,CASSLSSGGSDTQYF
once,TRBJ1-1,14,TRBV7-9,.,TGTGCCAGCAGCTTAGAGGGGGGCCTTCTTGAAGCTTTCTTT,CASSLEGGLLEAFF
.,TRBJ1-2,15,TRBV6-1,.,TGTGCCAGCAGAGAGGGACCGACGAAGAACTATGGCTACACCTTC,CASREGPTKNYGYTF
.,TRBJ2-1,15,TRBV7-7,TRBD2,TGTGCTAGCAGCCGTCTGGCGGGGGGCCACAATGAGCAGTTCTTC,CASSRLAGGHNEQFF
.,TRBJ2-3,20,TRBV13,.,TGTGCCAGCAGCTTAGGCCATAGTAGCGGATTCTCCCTTGTCACAGATACGCAGTATTTT,CASSLGHSSGFSLVTDTQYF
.,TRBJ1-2,16,TRBV5-1,.,TGCGCCAGCAGCTTGGCCGGGACAACTACTAACTATGGCTACACCTTC,CASSLAGTTTNYGYTF
.,TRBJ2-7,13,TRBV2,TRBD1,TGTGCCAGCAGTGAATTAGGGACAGGGGAGCAGTACTTC,CASSELGTGEQYF
once,TRBJ2-1,14,TRBV30,.,TGTGCCTGGAGTCTAGTCGGACCCTACAATGAGCAGTTCTTC,CAWSLVGPYNEQFF
.,TRBJ2-7,14,TRBV7-2,TRBD2,TGTGCCAGCAGCCCCGGGGGGGGTTCCTACGAGCAGTACTTC,CASSPGGGSYEQYF